Shown below are 20 T cell receptor beta chains from a single sample sequenced in a study of OX40 agonist ivuxolimab in advanced cancers. Data came from immunoSEQ multiplex PCR; TCRdb stores just in-frame clones and leaves some out. The repertoire holds some 77,000 clones, with more than 80% as singletons. Sequenced material: CD4+ or CD8+ T cells sorted from blood, taken in a trial of the OX40 agonist ivuxolimab. These receptor sequences come from an adult with an advanced solid tumor such as melanoma, head and neck, liver or kidney cancer.

The V and J genes are TRBV7-2 and TRBJ2-2, with a possible D match to TRBD1 (8 bases). The germline CDR1 and CDR2 sequences are SGHTA and FQGNSA. The V and J ends lost 4 bases and 7 bases respectively, with 16 bases between them. This CDR3 has 15 amino acids. The CDR3 is CASSSNRGGYGELFF. In DNA form, the CDR3 reads TGTGCCAGCAGCTCCAACAGGGGGGGTTACGGGGAGCTGTTTTTT.

This chain links TRBV28 with TRBJ2-4, with D unclear. V was trimmed by 5 bases and J by 1 base, leaving 9 bases between them. This CDR3 region has 14 residues. Germline lookup yields CDR1 MDHEN and CDR2 SYDVKM. CDR3 loop: CASSAPPAKNIQYF. The CDR3 DNA sequence: TGTGCCAGCAGTGCCCCTCCCGCCAAAAACATTCAGTACTTC.

The V gene is TRBV10-3, the J gene TRBJ2-3; no definite D call. Germline-derived CDR1 and CDR2 are ENHRY and SYGVKD. The V and J ends lost 0 bases and 6 bases respectively, with 4 bases between them. The CDR3 covers 12 residues. CDR3 nucleotides: TGTGCCATCAGTGAGTCGTGGGATACGCAGTATTTT. It yields the protein CAISESWDTQYF.

The sample holds a few counts of this clone. The chain links TRBV30 to TRBJ1-1; 7 bases line up with TRBD1. The V gene end was trimmed by 2 bases and the J gene end by 11 bases; junction bases not matched to a gene: 11. Germline assignment: CDR1 GTSNPN and CDR2 SVGIG (reference sequence). CDR3 length equals 13 residues. CDR3 sequence: CAWSLEGASDAFF. CDR3 bases: TGTGCCTGGAGTTTAGAGGGGGCGTCCGACGCTTTCTTT. The full variable domain, its missing parts supplied by reference TRBV30 and TRBJ1-1, is SQTIHQWPATLVQPVGSPLSLECTVEGTSNPNLYWYRQAAGRGLQLLFYSVGIGQISSEVPQNLSASRPQDRQFILSSKKLLLSDSGFYLCAWSLEGASDAFFGQGTRLTVV.

CDR3 sequence (DNA): TGTGCCAGCAGCTTAGGGACAGGGCAGAACACTGAAGCTTTCTTT. This encodes CASSLGTGQNTEAFF. This chain links TRBV5-6 with TRBJ1-1; 9 bases fit TRBD1. The CDR3 length is 15 residues. V trimming: 2 bases; J trimming: 1 base; junction bases outside the gene matches: 3. Germline assignment: CDR1 SGHDT and CDR2 YYEEEE.

The chain employs TRBV5-4 and TRBJ1-1; 9 nucleotides agree with TRBD1. Germline CDR1 and CDR2: SGHNT and YYREEE (reference sequence). Trimming cost V 5 bases and J 5 bases; bases outside gene matches: 7. The CDR3 extends over 14 amino acids. The CDR3 DNA sequence: TGTGCCAGCAGTAAGACAGGGGGTAGGACTGAAGCTTTCTTT. Translating it yields CASSKTGGRTEAFF.

The chain recombines TRBV7-2 with TRBJ2-7; 7 nucleotides agree with TRBD2. Germline V CDR1 and CDR2: SGHTA, FQGNSA. The CDR3 has 14 amino acids. V lost 1 base to trimming and J lost 3 bases; unmatched junction nucleotides: 3. CDR3: CASSLDAGDYEQYF. In DNA, the CDR3 is TGTGCCAGCAGCTTAGATGCGGGAGACTACGAGCAGTACTTC.

This clone showed up just a few times. The J gene is TRBJ2-7, the V gene TRBV28; D remains ambiguous. From germline, CDR1 is MDHEN and CDR2 SYDVKM. V lost 6 bases to trimming and J lost 2 bases, with 5 bases between them. The CDR3 length is 11 residues. CDR3 sequence: CASRGPYEQYF. The CDR3, as DNA: TGTGCCAGCAGAGGGCCCTACGAGCAGTACTTC.

The chain has TRBV5-6 and TRBJ1-1; D is undetermined. Germline values: CDR1 SGHDT, CDR2 YYEEEE. Deletions cut 2 bases from V and 8 bases from J, with 19 bases between. The CDR3 is 15 residues long. CDR3 bases: TGTGCCAGCAGCTTTCCAGAAGCAGGCCGACAAGAAGCTTTCTTT. Its translation: CASSFPEAGRQEAFF.

This clone was found a few times. The rearrangement uses TRBV30 and TRBJ1-5; D remains ambiguous. Per the germline V gene, CDR1 is GTSNPN and CDR2 is SVGIG (reference sequence). Trimming left V 2 bases short and J 1 base short, with 9 bases between. The CDR3 covers 14 residues. The CDR3 DNA reads TGTGCCTGGAGTCGGGGAAGGAGCAATCAGCCCCAGCATTTT. Translation: CAWSRGRSNQPQHF.

J is TRBJ1-5 and V is TRBV21-1. TRBV21-1 is designated a pseudogene. The CDR3 runs 11 residues. The CDR3 reads CASSKTSSQHF. The CDR3 DNA follows: TGTGCCAGCAGCAAAACTTCTTCTCAGCATTTT.

This chain joins TRBV6-6 and TRBJ2-7; D remains unclear. This CDR3 contains 15 residues. V was pared by 7 bases and J by 2 bases, with 18 bases between. In germline, CDR1 is MNHNY, CDR2 SVGAGI (reference sequence). Here the CDR3 DNA reads TGTGCCAGCAAAGTCACTTCCCACGTCGCCTACGAGCAGTACTTC. Translating it yields CASKVTSHVAYEQYF.

V and J are TRBV7-3 and TRBJ2-1; 13 bases match TRBD2. The J segment lost 8 bases and the V segment lost 4 bases, leaving 5 bases of the junction unmatched. The CDR3 has 15 residues. The germline CDR1 and CDR2 sequences are SGHTA and FQGTGA. CDR3: CASSWTSGRTDEQFF. The CDR3 DNA sequence: TGTGCCAGCAGCTGGACTAGCGGGAGAACCGATGAGCAGTTCTTC.

This clone was found once. J is TRBJ2-3 and V is TRBV28; 7 nucleotides align to TRBD1. CDR1 MDHEN and CDR2 SYDVKM come from the germline V gene. J was trimmed by 6 bases and V by 4 bases; bases with no gene match: 7. This CDR3 spans 14 amino acids. CDR3 DNA sequence: TGTGCCAGCAGTTCGAGGGGGCCCCGGGATACGCAGTATTTT. Its translation: CASSSRGPRDTQYF.

The chain joins TRBV5-1 to TRBJ2-2, with 10 bases lining up with TRBD1. CDR1 is SGHRS and CDR2 is YFSETQ in the germline V gene. V dropped 4 bases and J dropped 7; count of bases not matched to a gene: 10. This CDR3 is built from 16 residues. This chain's CDR3 is CASSAVGTGVVGELFF. The CDR3 region has the DNA TGCGCCAGCAGCGCGGTAGGGACAGGGGTGGTCGGGGAGCTGTTTTTT.

The V call is TRBV28, the J call TRBJ1-2; TRBD1 aligns across 8 bases. The CDR3 runs to 13 residues. J lost 7 bases, V lost 2 bases, and 3 bases had no gene match. The germline gives CDR1 MDHEN, CDR2 SYDVKM. This chain's CDR3 is CASSLRQGSGYTF. The CDR3 DNA is TGTGCCAGCAGTTTAAGACAGGGGAGTGGCTACACCTTC.

This clone was counted a single time. The V and J genes are TRBV4-3 and TRBJ2-6, with TRBD1 matching 10 bases. The J segment lost 2 bases and the V segment lost 4 bases, leaving 11 bases of the junction unmatched. This CDR3 has 19 amino acids. Germline CDR1 and CDR2: LGHNA and YSLEER. CDR3 DNA sequence: TGCGCCAGCAGCCCGATCAAGGGACAGGGGATCGCTGGGGCCAACGTCCTGACTTTC. It codes for CASSPIKGQGIAGANVLTF.

The chain combines TRBV11-3 with TRBJ2-3; 8 bases fit TRBD2. The CDR3 length is 14 residues. Germline V gene sequence: CDR1 SGHNT, CDR2 YENEEA. V was clipped by 2 bases and J by 4 bases; unmatched bases: 2. CDR3 loop: CASSLSGRADTQYF. The CDR3, as DNA: TGTGCCAGCAGCTTAAGCGGGAGAGCAGATACGCAGTATTTT.

The chain has TRBV11-3 and TRBJ2-3; D remains ambiguous. The CDR3 loop spans 11 amino acids. Germline V lookup: CDR1 SGHNT, CDR2 YENEEA. Trimming pared 4 bases from V and 6 bases from J, leaving 5 bases between. CDR3 bases: TGTGCCAGCAGCTCGGCTGATACGCAGTATTTT. Its translation is CASSSADTQYF. The full variable domain, rest sourced from reference TRBV11-3 and TRBJ2-3, is EAGVVQSPRYKIIEKKQPVAFWCNPISGHNTLYWYLQNLGQGPELLIRYENEEAVDDSQLPKDRFSAERLKGVDSTLKIQPAELGDSAVYLCASSSADTQYFGPGTRLTVL.

This chain uses TRBV7-8 with TRBJ2-5; possible D gene TRBD1, 6 bases. The CDR3 runs 14 residues. V was shortened by 5 bases and J by 7 bases, with 17 bases between the two germline ends. CDR1 is SGHVS, CDR2 FQNEAQ, per germline. CDR3 coding DNA: TGTGCCAGCAGCGGTGGACAGCCGGTCAGGACCCAGTACTTC. Translating gives CASSGGQPVRTQYF.